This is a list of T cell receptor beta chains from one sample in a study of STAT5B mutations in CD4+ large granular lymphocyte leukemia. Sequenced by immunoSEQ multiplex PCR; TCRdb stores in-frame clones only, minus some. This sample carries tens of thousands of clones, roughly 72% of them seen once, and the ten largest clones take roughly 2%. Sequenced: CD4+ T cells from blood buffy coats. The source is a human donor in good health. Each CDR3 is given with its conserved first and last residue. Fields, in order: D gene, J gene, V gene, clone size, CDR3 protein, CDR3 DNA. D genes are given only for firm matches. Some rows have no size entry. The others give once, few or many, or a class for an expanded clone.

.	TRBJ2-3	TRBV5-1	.	CASSFGDSTDTQYF	TGCGCCAGCAGCTTTGGGGATAGCACAGATACGCAGTATTTT
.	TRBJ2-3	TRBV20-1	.	CSARRDSEQYF	TGCAGTGCTAGACGGGACTCTGAGCAGTATTTT
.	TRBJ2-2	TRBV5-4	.	CASSYGTTGELFF	TGTGCCAGCAGCTACGGGACCACCGGGGAGCTGTTTTTT
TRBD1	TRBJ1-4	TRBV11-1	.	CASSLGPGTGGKEKLFF	TGTGCCAGCAGCTTAGGCCCCGGGACAGGGGGCAAGGAAAAACTGTTTTTT
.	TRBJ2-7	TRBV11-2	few	CASSLGFRAYEQYF	TGTGCCAGCAGCTTAGGGTTTCGGGCCTACGAGCAGTACTTC
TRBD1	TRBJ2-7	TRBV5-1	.	CASSLAVGTAAEQYF	TGCGCCAGCAGCTTGGCCGTCGGGACAGCAGCCGAGCAGTACTTC
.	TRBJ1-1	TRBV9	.	CASSPRGRMNTEAFF	TGTGCCAGCAGCCCGAGGGGCAGAATGAACACTGAAGCTTTCTTT
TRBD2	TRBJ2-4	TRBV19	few	CASSIGTSGDLDIQYF	TGTGCCAGTAGTATCGGGACTAGCGGGGACCTGGACATTCAGTACTTC
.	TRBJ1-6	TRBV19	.	CASSIFLGRIGNSPLHF	TGTGCCAGTAGTATTTTTTTAGGGCGGATCGGAAATTCACCCCTCCACTTT
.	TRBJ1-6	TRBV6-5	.	CASSYGGGDVNSPLHF	TGTGCCAGCAGTTACGGGGGGGGAGATGTTAATTCACCCCTCCACTTT
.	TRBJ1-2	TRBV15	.	CATTPDRNYYGYTF	TGTGCCACCACCCCGGACAGAAATTACTATGGCTACACCTTC
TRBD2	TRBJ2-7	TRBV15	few	CATSGGTSGGTYEQYF	TGTGCCACCAGCGGAGGGACTAGCGGGGGTACCTACGAGCAGTACTTC
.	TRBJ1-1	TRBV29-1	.	CSVAGLMNTEAFF	TGCAGCGTTGCGGGACTGATGAACACTGAAGCTTTCTTT
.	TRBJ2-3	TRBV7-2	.	CASTNTDTQYF	TGTGCCAGCACCAATACCGATACGCAGTATTTT
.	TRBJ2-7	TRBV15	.	CATSRDGGRTPYEQYF	TGTGCCACCAGCAGAGATGGCGGACGGACCCCCTACGAGCAGTACTTC